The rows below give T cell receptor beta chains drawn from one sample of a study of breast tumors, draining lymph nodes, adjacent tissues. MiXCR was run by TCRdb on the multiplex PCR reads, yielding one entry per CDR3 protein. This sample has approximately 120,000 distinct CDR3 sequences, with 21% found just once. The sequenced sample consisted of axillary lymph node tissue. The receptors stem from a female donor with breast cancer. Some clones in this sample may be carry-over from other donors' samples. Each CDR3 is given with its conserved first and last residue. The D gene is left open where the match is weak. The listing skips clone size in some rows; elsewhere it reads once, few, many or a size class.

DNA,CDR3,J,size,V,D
TGTGCCAGCAAAAGGCACGCGGGCAACTACGAGCAGTACTTC,CASKRHAGNYEQYF,TRBJ2-7,many,TRBV6-5,NA
TGCAGTGCTACCCAGGGGGGGGTAAGGCCCCAGCATTTT,CSATQGGVRPQHF,TRBJ1-5,many,TRBV20-1,TRBD1
TGCGCCAGCAGCTTGGCAGGGGGAACCACCGGGGAGCTGTTTTTT,CASSLAGGTTGELFF,TRBJ2-2,many,TRBV5-1,TRBD1
TGCAGCGCAGGGTCCTACGGGACAGGGGGAGTTTCACCCCTCCACTTT,CSAGSYGTGGVSPLHF,TRBJ1-6,NA,TRBV20-1,TRBD1
TGTGCCAGCAGTGAACTGCGGGAGAACTACAATGAGCAGTTCTTC,CASSELRENYNEQFF,TRBJ2-1,many,TRBV2,TRBD2
TGTGCCAGCTCAGGGGGGCTAGCGGGGGAGCAGTACTTC,CASSGGLAGEQYF,TRBJ2-7,many,TRBV18,TRBD2
TGTGCCAGCAGTTTATCGAGAGCAGATACGCAGTATTTT,CASSLSRADTQYF,TRBJ2-3,many,TRBV27,NA
TGCGCCAGCAGCCAAGAAGGAATTGAGCAGTTCTTC,CASSQEGIEQFF,TRBJ2-1,many,TRBV4-1,NA
TGTGCCAGCAGTCGGCAGGGTCATCTAGCCAAAAACATTCAGTACTTC,CASSRQGHLAKNIQYF,TRBJ2-4,few,TRBV28,NA
TGTGCCAGCAGCTTCGACAAGCTCTACTCTGGGGCCAACGTCCTGACTTTC,CASSFDKLYSGANVLTF,TRBJ2-6,many,TRBV7-9,NA
TGTGCCAGCTCACCGACAGATAGCAATCAGCCCCAGCATTTT,CASSPTDSNQPQHF,TRBJ1-5,few,TRBV18,NA
TGTGCCAGCCAGCTCGAAGGGGGGGACACCATATATTTT,CASQLEGGDTIYF,TRBJ1-3,many,TRBV19,NA
TGTGCCAGCAGCCCTTTTTGGACGGAGCCGATCCCTGGGGCCAACGTCCTGACTTTC,CASSPFWTEPIPGANVLTF,TRBJ2-6,NA,TRBV5-6,NA
TGTGCCATCAGTGAGTCTGTCTCGGGACCCTACGAGCAGTACTTC,CAISESVSGPYEQYF,TRBJ2-7,many,TRBV10-3,NA
TGCGCCAGCAGCTTGGGGACAGGGGGAGACGAAAAACTGTTTTTT,CASSLGTGGDEKLFF,TRBJ1-4,many,TRBV5-1,TRBD1
TGTGCCAGCAGTGATGGGGAAGGGCCTGGAAACACCATATATTTT,CASSDGEGPGNTIYF,TRBJ1-3,many,TRBV6-1,NA
TGTGCCAGCAGTGCTAGAGAAAGGAACTCGGACAGGTACAACACCGGGGGGCTGTTTTTT,CASSARERNSDRYNTGGLFF,TRBJ2-2,NA,TRBV9,NA
TGTGCCAGCAGTGAAGCGCTTAGTGTGGGGAGAAAGACCCAGTACTTC,CASSEALSVGRKTQYF,TRBJ2-5,many,TRBV2,NA
TGTGCCAGCAGCCCAGGGCCGGGCGGGGAGCTGTTTTTT,CASSPGPGGELFF,TRBJ2-2,many,TRBV7-2,NA
TGTGCCTGGAGTGTACGTGCAACTAATGAAAAACTGTTTTTT,CAWSVRATNEKLFF,TRBJ1-4,many,TRBV30,NA
TGTGCCAGCAGTTTATTTGTGATAGCGGGAGTGGAGACCCAGTACTTC,CASSLFVIAGVETQYF,TRBJ2-5,NA,TRBV27,TRBD2
TGTGCCAGTAGTTTATTCGGAGGACCGAACACCGGGGAGCTGTTTTTT,CASSLFGGPNTGELFF,TRBJ2-2,many,TRBV19,NA